The sequence of this T cell receptor (beta chain) was determined in a study of radiotherapy plus CTLA-4 blockade in lung cancer. From germline, CDR1 is SGHVS and CDR2 FNYEAQ. The CDR3 loop spans 18 amino acids. The V and J ends lost 5 bases and 2 bases respectively, with 19 bases between them. Clones were sequenced by immunoSEQ multiplex PCR, and TCRdb holds only the in-frame ones, with some missing. The profile shows some 70,000 clones, around 79% of them singletons. V usage is TRBV7-6 and J usage is TRBJ2-6; no firm D call. The sample here was peripheral blood, taken from a patient treated with radiotherapy plus ipilimumab. The clonotype originates from a human donor with non-small cell lung cancer who had a complete response to radiotherapy plus ipilimumab. The CDR3 DNA sequence: TGTGCCAGCAGCCCTAGGACCCTTAGTTCTGCTGGGGCCAACGTCCTGACTTTC. It yields the protein CASSPRTLSSAGANVLTF.